This T cell receptor beta chain was identified during a study of cytomegalovirus exposure and HLA in healthy donors (dated by TCRdb to 2015 to 2018). Regarding the complete study: According to an earlier analysis of a few hundred of the donors, about 179 million T cells yielded roughly 100 million unique TCR beta sequences and 276 Gb of sequence data. An early release covering roughly 640 HLA-typed donors comprised about 290 gigabases of sequencing data and 65 million to 100 million unique TCR sequences. Of the roughly 390 genotyped donors, approximately 82% fell in the genetic ancestry cluster associated with self-reported Caucasian donors. The study was designed to test whether signatures of past pathogen exposure could be identified by cataloging public T cell receptors. The study profiled the T cell repertoires of 550 to 700 subjects by immunosequencing and related them to cytomegalovirus serostatus. A separate validation cohort of over a hundred different subjects was used in addition to the roughly 640-subject first cohort. To predict cytomegalovirus infection status, the study combined high-throughput TCR immunosequencing, statistical association of individual TCRs with disease status, and machine learning. A later analysis re-analyzed previously published TCR beta repertoires from 660 or so donors and added high-resolution HLA genotyping to study TCR occurrence patterns. Rather than drawing on any new phenotypic data, the later analysis identified candidate immune exposures from TCR beta sequences and the way those sequences occurred across donors. In an earlier analysis of several hundred of the donors, high-throughput TCR beta sequencing was used to judge whether each TCR beta V gene segment behaved as functional or pseudogenic. Donor age, sex, ethnicity and CMV serostatus were compiled alongside the repertoire data. A later genetic analysis used genome-wide SNP genotypes for about 65% of the 666 donors, treating that subset as a discovery cohort. Every repertoire in the discovery cohort had been generated on one and the same sequencing platform. HLA typing covered class I and class II loci at four-digit resolution. The number of donors typed differed by locus, with roughly 629-640 for A, B, C, DRB1 and DQB1, around 500 for DQA1, over 600 for DPA1, and approximately 470 for DPB1. About 5 DR-DQ haplotypes were handled as single units for association and clustering, since linkage in the cohort was strong. Among some 400 genotyped donors of the cohort, an average of roughly 240,000 unique TCR beta nucleotide sequences were sequenced per donor, roughly 20% of them non-productive.

Broader findings and caveats from the paper: Across donors, most TCR sequences were observed very rarely, whereas some public TCRs were present in many individuals. The only immune exposure information available for the cohort was CMV serostatus. A group of highly shared sequence variants was considered likely to be a technical artifact of the sequencing pipeline. Because some donors lacked HLA typing at each locus, the association tests relied only on the typed subset. Because counts were too low, about 18 rarely observed V segments, including chromosome 9 orphons, were excluded from the earlier analysis of several hundred of the donors. Strong co-occurrence of HLA alleles, especially DR and DQ, made assigning TCR associations to individual alleles difficult. A later analysis found that TCR association rates varied across HLA loci, with DRB1 alleles showing the most associated TCRs and HLA-C alleles the fewest. Compared with the 666-donor mean, donors in an Asian-associated ancestry cluster had fewer N-insertions in productive TCRs, according to a later genetic analysis. Linkage disequilibrium might explain the correlated functional status among segregating V segments, but an unknown experimental factor could not be excluded. The cohort was sequenced for TCR beta chains only, and without alpha or paired-chain data the features that could be detected were limited. At a false discovery rate of 0.05, a later analysis linked about 16,000 TCR beta sequences to specific HLA alleles. A further reported finding was that TCR beta sequences accurately predicted the HLA-A and HLA-B alleles for most subjects in the first cohort. In an earlier analysis of a few hundred of the donors, most TCR beta V segments were observed in productive rearrangements about 87% or about 30% of the time, broadly matching IMGT annotations. A later analysis found that most CMV-associated TCR beta chains appeared HLA-restricted, with HLA associations seemingly driven largely by CMV exposure. It was suggested by the authors that the approach could potentially be generalized to other disease states and immunological phenotypes. In both the original and validation cohorts, the classifier was reported to diagnose cytomegalovirus status with high specificity and sensitivity. Three of the identified cytomegalovirus-associated TCR beta chains were confirmed in vitro to be specific for cytomegalovirus antigens. A later analysis found that HLA-associated TCR beta chains were more clonally expanded and had lower generation probabilities than equally common non-associated chains. The presence/absence analyses assumed that sequencing depth was roughly uniform across donors, and that assumption may not be true. According to a later analysis, parvovirus B19, influenza, CMV and Epstein-Barr virus appeared linked to several top co-occurrence clusters. A later genetic analysis associated a missense DCLRE1C variant with V-gene and J-gene trimming of TCR beta chains, and an independent cohort replicated the association. A total of fewer than 200 TCR beta chains were listed by the study as associated with cytomegalovirus.

The cohort comprised 666 healthy bone marrow donors. At the time of sampling, all cohort members were nominally healthy, though unrecorded immune exposures were likely present. The donor tested CMV seronegative and was one of the 352 seronegative cohort members. A peripheral blood sample was collected from each donor, and TCR beta sequencing was performed on peripheral blood mononuclear cells. Genomic DNA was extracted from the blood cell samples with the Qiagen DNeasy Blood Extraction Kit. Concerning this clone: Its antigen is not yet known. The input lacks base qualities; no much larger clone sits a single base away.

The method was the immunoSEQ multiplex PCR assay. A mixture of 60 forward primers for TCR Vbeta segments and 13 reverse primers for TCR Jbeta segments was used in the multiplex PCR. The CDR3 region of rearranged TCR beta genes was amplified from genomic DNA with a multiplex PCR assay. The Illumina HiSeq System was used to sequence the amplified TCR beta libraries as 87-base-pair reads. The authors processed their data as follows. A later analysis counted approximately 74 million unique TCR beta chains across the 670 or so repertoires, and around 9.9 million of these chains were shared by at least two donors. Raw reads were error-corrected and collapsed into unique sequences by a nearest-neighbor algorithm in which closely related sequences were merged to remove PCR and sequencing errors. V, D and J gene segments were assigned by aligning CDR3 sequences to IMGT reference sequences. For a sequence to be retained, a match of at least six nucleotides was required to both a V gene segment and a J gene segment. A rearrangement counted as productive if the CDR3 had no stop codons and remained in frame with V and J, and every other rearrangement counted as non-productive. Following IMGT convention, CDR3 was defined as the stretch from the second conserved V-encoded cysteine up to the conserved J-encoded phenylalanine. The earlier analysis of about 570 of the donors excluded any sequence lacking an unambiguous match to a single V gene segment. An earlier analysis of 500 to 700 of the donors classified V segments as functional when productive rearrangements were above 56.7% and as segregating when the standard deviation between donors was above 5%. To diagnose cytomegalovirus status from the catalog of TCR beta chain sequences, a statistical classification framework was built. V and J gene assignment, in a later analysis, came from comparing TCR nucleotide sequences with IMGT/GENE-DB human TR gene sequences. Using the TCRdist pipeline, a later analysis assigned CDR3 sequences along with most-parsimonious VDJ recombination scenarios. In a later analysis, each TCR beta chain was defined by its CDR3 amino acid sequence together with its V-gene family, and reads without a unique V-gene family were excluded. To address suspected cross-contamination and a sequencing artifact, a later analysis removed around 600 highly shared, low-generation-probability nucleotide sequences. In a later analysis, a clonal expansion index was calculated for each public chain from normalized within-repertoire ranks of inferred template counts. In a later analysis, generation probabilities were computed with a VDJ recombination model fitted to out-of-frame rearrangements, and the resulting probabilities were checked against IGoR. Hypergeometric tests were used in a later analysis to score TCR-TCR, TCR-HLA and TCR-CMV co-occurrence, with a repertoire-size bias correction applied to the TCR pairs. False discovery rates were estimated in a later analysis by permuting HLA or CMV assignments 20 times. In a later analysis, co-occurring TCRs were grouped using DBSCAN, with TCRdist sequence similarity added in when clustering inside HLA-allele-positive subsets. Repertoires with fewer than 30,000 or more than 120,000 public chains, plus five repertoires with anomalous nucleotide sharing, were excluded from co-occurrence clustering. TCRdb obtained this table from immuneACCESS and retained in-frame rearrangements with V and J assigned. These tables miss some clones; where compared with another copy, unresolved V genes account for less than half of the shortfall, and the remainder is unexplained. The V and J calls and clone size were taken over from that table, and D and trimming were inferred from the DNA. Recorded for this sample are roughly 120,000 clones; approximately 78% of them occurred a single time. The ten largest clones add up to 1.5% to 2% of the sample.

The clonotype was recovered from a man aged 35 to 55 in good health and CMV-seronegative. The sequenced sample consisted of PBMCs.

The nucleotides are TGTGCCAGCAGTCCACTTCTAGCGGGAGGGTTCTACGAGCAGTACTTC. The translation is CASSPLLAGGFYEQYF. The V and J segments used are TRBV9 and TRBJ2-7, with TRBD2 matching 12 junction bases. V is pruned by 5 bases and J by 3 bases, leaving 9 bases of the junction without a gene match. The germline V gene encodes CDR1 SGDLS and CDR2 YYNGEE. The CDR3, from cysteine to phenylalanine, totals 16 residues. This entry keeps only the CDR3 DNA: 48 bases, framed from base 1.